This T cell receptor beta chain comes out of a study of beta chain features in type 1 diabetes. This clone was seen at least ten times. Investigators reverse transcribed all isolated RNA, so they sequenced expressed TCRB transcripts. Here immunoSEQ multiplex PCR was the method, and the copy in TCRdb shows in-frame clones only, minus some. The profile shows more than 120,000 clones, more than 9% of them singletons. The V and J ends lost 4 bases and 4 bases, in that order; junction bases with no gene match: 10. In germline, CDR1 is SGHRS, CDR2 YFSETQ. This CDR3 has 15 amino acids. The chain recombines TRBV5-1 with TRBJ1-1, with 7 bases that match TRBD1. Sequenced input: naive CD4+ T cells from blood. The receptor was derived from a man aged 18 to 30 in good health. The CDR3 protein is CASSQGQLRSTEAFF. In DNA form, the CDR3 reads TGCGCCAGCAGCCAGGGACAGCTCCGGTCCACTGAAGCTTTCTTT.